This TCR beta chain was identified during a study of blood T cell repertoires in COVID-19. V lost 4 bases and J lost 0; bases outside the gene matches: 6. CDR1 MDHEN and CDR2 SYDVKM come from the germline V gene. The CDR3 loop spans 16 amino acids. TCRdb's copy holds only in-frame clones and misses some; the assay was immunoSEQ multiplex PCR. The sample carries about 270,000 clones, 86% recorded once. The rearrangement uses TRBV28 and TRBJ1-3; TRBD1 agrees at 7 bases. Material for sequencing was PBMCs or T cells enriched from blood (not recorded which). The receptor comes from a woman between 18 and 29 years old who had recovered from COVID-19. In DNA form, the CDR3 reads TGTGCCAGCAGTTCTTTTACAGGGGTCTCTGGAAACACCATATATTTT. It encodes CASSSFTGVSGNTIYF.